One and the same sample provided the 19 T cell receptor beta chains below, sequenced in a study of cytomegalovirus exposure and HLA in healthy donors. PCR used 60 Vbeta primers and 13 Jbeta primers. The protocol was immunoSEQ multiplex PCR, while the TCRdb copy is restricted to in-frame clones and leaves out a portion. The profile shows approximately 200,000 clones, about 79% of them singletons. Sequenced: PBMCs. Receptor source: a boy aged 2 to 9 in good health and CMV-seronegative.

This sequence joins TRBV11-2 and TRBJ1-3; possibly TRBD1 for D (5 bases). Germline V lookup: CDR1 SGHAT, CDR2 FQNNGV. V lost 8 bases, J lost 1 base, and 18 bases lay in between. The length of the CDR3 is 16 residues. The CDR3 loop is CASRAITTVSGNTIYF. The CDR3 region has the DNA TGTGCCAGCCGAGCCATCACGACAGTTTCTGGAAACACCATATATTTT.

This rearrangement joins TRBV5-1 to TRBJ1-5; no clear D. V was trimmed by 0 bases and J by 4 bases, leaving 8 bases between them. Germline V gives CDR1 SGHRS, CDR2 YFSETQ. CDR3 length equals 14 residues. The CDR3 nucleotides read TGCGCCAGCAGCTTGGGAGGGATAAATCAGCCCCAGCATTTT. Protein product: CASSLGGINQPQHF.

V and J are TRBV4-3 and TRBJ2-3; a weak D match, TRBD1 (6 bases). CDR1 is LGHNA, CDR2 YSLEER, per germline. The V and J ends lost 4 bases and 3 bases respectively, with 14 bases between them. The CDR3 totals 15 residues. CDR3 DNA sequence: TGCGCCAGCAGCCGCCTGGGACAAGGAACAGATACGCAGTATTTT. This encodes CASSRLGQGTDTQYF.

The chain combines TRBV13 with TRBJ2-5, with 11 bases that match TRBD2. Unmatched junction bases numbered 1, after V lost 3 bases and J lost 1 base. The CDR3 sequence is 15 residues long. Germline V gene sequence: CDR1 PRHDT, CDR2 FYEKMQ (reference sequence). In nucleotides, the CDR3 is TGTGCCAGCAGCTTGGGGACTAGCGGCCAAGAGACCCAGTACTTC. As protein: CASSLGTSGQETQYF.

Only a few counts were recorded for this clone. The V call is TRBV7-2, the J call TRBJ2-7; D possibly corresponds to TRBD1 (6 bases). This CDR3 has 14 amino acids. V lost 2 bases and J lost 3, with 11 bases in between. From germline, CDR1 is SGHTA and CDR2 FQGNSA. CDR3 sequence reads: CASSLRDIRYEQYF. The CDR3 nucleotides read TGTGCCAGCAGCTTAAGGGACATACGCTACGAGCAGTACTTC.

The J gene is TRBJ2-1, the V gene TRBV5-1, with 9 bases identical to TRBD1. This CDR3 is built from 17 residues. Trimming cost V 6 bases and J 0 bases; bases outside gene matches: 10. Germline CDR1 is SGHRS and CDR2 is YFSETQ. The CDR3 DNA reads TGCGCCAGCACGCCCCTAGGGACAGGGAGCTCCTACAATGAGCAGTTCTTC. Its protein is CASTPLGTGSSYNEQFF.

The V gene is TRBV30, the J gene TRBJ1-2; D perhaps matches TRBD1 (6 bases). The germline gives CDR1 GTSNPN, CDR2 SVGIG (reference sequence). The CDR3 has 13 residues. The V end was cut by 5 bases, the J end by 2 bases, with 12 bases between. CDR3 sequence reads: CAWGTRENYGYTF. Written as DNA, the CDR3 is TGTGCCTGGGGGACACGGGAAAACTATGGCTACACCTTC.

This sequence joins TRBV19 and TRBJ2-2, with D unresolved. The germline CDR1 and CDR2 sequences are LNHDA and SQIVND (reference sequence). Trimming cost V 5 bases and J 0 bases, with 10 bases left between them. This CDR3 comprises 15 residues. CDR3 DNA: TGTGCCAGTAGTTTCGGGTCTGCGAACACCGGGGAGCTGTTTTTT. Encoded protein: CASSFGSANTGELFF.

The rearrangement links TRBV7-3 to TRBJ1-6; TRBD1 aligns across 8 bases. The CDR3 runs 15 residues. Germline CDR1 and CDR2: SGHTA and FQGTGA. After removal of 3 bases from V and 6 bases from J, the junction contained 4 bases not matched to a gene. Written as DNA, the CDR3 is TGTGCCAGCAGCTTCTCAGGGGGCCCTAATTCACCCCTCCACTTT. Its translation: CASSFSGGPNSPLHF.

The V call is TRBV6-5, the J call TRBJ1-1, with D possibly TRBD1 on 6 matching bases. The CDR3 totals 13 residues. V shed 3 bases and J shed 4 bases, with 9 bases lying between them. Germline values: CDR1 MNHEY, CDR2 SVGAGI. CDR3 DNA: TGTGCCAGCAGTTATGGGGGGGCCACTGAAGCTTTCTTT. Its translation: CASSYGGATEAFF.

This chain uses TRBV30 with TRBJ2-7, with 8 bases fitting TRBD1. CDR3 size: 13 residues. Trimming removed 2 bases from V and 3 bases from J; junction bases left unmatched: 3. Looked up from germline, CDR1 is GTSNPN and CDR2 is SVGIG (reference sequence). CDR3 sequence: CAWSSGTGYEQYF. The CDR3 nucleotides read TGTGCCTGGAGTTCCGGGACAGGCTACGAGCAGTACTTC.

The chain carries TRBV7-9 and TRBJ2-1; unclear D gene. V was trimmed by 1 base and J by 0 bases, leaving 7 bases between them. This CDR3 spans 15 amino acids. Germline V CDR1 and CDR2: SEHNR, FQNEAQ (reference sequence). CDR3: CASSLDGSSYNEQFF. CDR3 DNA: TGTGCCAGCAGCTTAGATGGCAGCTCCTACAATGAGCAGTTCTTC. Together with reference TRBV7-9 and TRBJ2-1, the CDR3 gives the full variable domain: DTGVSQNPRHKITKRGQNVTFRCDPISEHNRLYWYRQTLGQGPEFLTYFQNEAQLEKSRLLSDRFSAERPKGSFSTLEIQRTEQGDSAMYLCASSLDGSSYNEQFFGPGTRLTVL.

This clone was observed once. The chain combines TRBV11-3 with TRBJ1-2, with D perhaps matching TRBD1 (6 bases). Germline V gene lookup returns CDR1 SGHNT and CDR2 YENEEA. CDR3 size: 16 residues. Trimming took 1 base from V and 2 from J, leaving 14 bases between them. In nucleotides, the CDR3 is TGTGCCAGCAGCTTAGCGTGTGCGACAGGAAACTATGGCTACACCTTC. It encodes CASSLACATGNYGYTF.

In its sample, this clone was seen a few times. Here the CDR3 reads CASSHRGMNTEAFF. The CDR3 bases are TGTGCCAGTTCCCACAGGGGCATGAACACTGAAGCTTTCTTT. The V call is TRBV6-5, the J call TRBJ1-1; 7 bases are a match to TRBD1. With 9 bases clipped from V and 0 bases from J, the junction kept 7 bases outside the gene matches. This CDR3 has 14 residues. The germline gives CDR1 MNHEY, CDR2 SVGAGI.

V usage is TRBV20-1 and J usage is TRBJ1-2, with D unclear. This CDR3 is 10 amino acids long. V was shortened by 4 bases and J by 6 bases, with 6 bases between the two germline ends. In germline, CDR1 is DFQATT, CDR2 SNEGSKA (reference sequence). The CDR3 DNA is TGCAGTGCTAAGCTGGATGGCTACACCTTC. As protein: CSAKLDGYTF.

V and J are TRBV7-9 and TRBJ2-3, with D perhaps TRBD1 (6 bases). This CDR3 has 13 amino acids. The germline CDR1 and CDR2 sequences are SEHNR and FQNEAQ (reference sequence). V lost 5 bases, J lost 5 bases, and 11 bases lay in between. CDR3 bases: TGTGCCAGCAGCGGCAACAGGGAAGATACGCAGTATTTT. It is translated as CASSGNREDTQYF.

V usage is TRBV6-1 and J usage is TRBJ2-5; D unresolved. Germline-derived CDR1 and CDR2 are MNHNS and SASEGT. The CDR3 has 13 amino acids. The V and J ends lost 11 bases and 4 bases respectively, with 17 bases between them. CDR3 nucleotide sequence: TGTGCCGCGAAGATGTCGGGTGGAGAGACCCAGTACTTC. Protein product: CAAKMSGGETQYF.

This chain links TRBV29-1 with TRBJ1-1; D uncertain. The CDR3 consists of 11 residues. Germline CDR1 reads SQVTM; CDR2 reads ANQGSEA. Trimming took off 3 bases at V and 5 bases at J, with 7 bases between the two ends. CDR3 loop: CSVDPGTEAFF. CDR3 nucleotide sequence: TGCAGCGTTGATCCGGGGACTGAAGCTTTCTTT. Using reference TRBV29-1 and TRBJ1-1 for the parts outside the CDR3, the full variable domain is SAVISQKPSRDICQRGTSLTIQCQVDSQVTMMFWYRQQPGQSLTLIATANQGSEATYESGFVIDKFPISRPNLTFSTLTVSNMSPEDSSIYLCSVDPGTEAFFGQGTRLTVV.

Concerning this clone: The same CDR3 can be traced to other DNA sequences in this sample. The V gene is TRBV7-6, the J gene TRBJ2-1; 8 bases line up with TRBD2. V lost 5 bases, J lost 3 bases, and 12 bases stayed unmatched. The CDR3 runs to 17 residues. In germline, CDR1 is SGHVS, CDR2 FNYEAQ. As DNA, the CDR3 is TGTGCCAGCAGCCGGGGACTGGCGGGGGGCCTCTACAATGAGCAGTTCTTC. This sequence encodes CASSRGLAGGLYNEQFF.